This T cell receptor (beta chain) was obtained from a study of blood T cell repertoires in COVID-19. This clone was recorded once. This CDR3 has 19 amino acids. V was pared by 12 bases and J by 2 bases, with 25 bases of the junction left unmatched. Germline V gene data show CDR1 as KGHDR and CDR2 as SFDVKD. Study processing details: Amplification with reference gene primers provided the estimates of nucleated cell counts. Assay used: immunoSEQ multiplex PCR; TCRdb lists only in-frame clones, some missing. The DNA was the basis for D and trimming; V, J and clone size are from that table. This table holds approximately 88,000 clones, over 60% found once.

The rearrangement links TRBV24-1 to TRBJ2-5; 8 bases are a match to TRBD2. The source of this sequence is a woman of 80 years or more with active or convalescent COVID-19. Sequences were obtained from peripheral blood. CDR3 DNA sequence: TGTGCCCGACGCATTCGAGGTCGGAGGGCGCGGGGGGCTCAAGAGACCCAGTACTTC. Translated: CARRIRGRRARGAQETQYF.